This T cell receptor (beta chain) was recovered during a study of radiation and T cells in renal cell carcinoma. TCRdb's copy holds only in-frame clones and misses some; the assay was immunoSEQ multiplex PCR. In the table there are about 170,000 clones, less than 90% of which are singletons. The time point is: blood 4 weeks post-SBRT, at nephrectomy. Indicated treatment: 15 Gy SBRT to primary tumor, nephrectomy 4 weeks later. Sequencing was performed on blood, taken from a patient whose treatment included radiotherapy and nephrectomy. The origin of this receptor is a woman aged 45-59 years with renal cell carcinoma.

CDR3 sequence: CASSRRDYEQYF. CDR3 bases: TGTGCCAGCAGTCGAAGGGATTACGAGCAGTACTTC. The chain has TRBV6-6 and TRBJ2-7; no definite D call. The CDR3 runs to 12 residues. V was pared by 5 bases and J by 4 bases, with 9 bases between. CDR1 is MNHNY, CDR2 SVGAGI, per germline (reference sequence).